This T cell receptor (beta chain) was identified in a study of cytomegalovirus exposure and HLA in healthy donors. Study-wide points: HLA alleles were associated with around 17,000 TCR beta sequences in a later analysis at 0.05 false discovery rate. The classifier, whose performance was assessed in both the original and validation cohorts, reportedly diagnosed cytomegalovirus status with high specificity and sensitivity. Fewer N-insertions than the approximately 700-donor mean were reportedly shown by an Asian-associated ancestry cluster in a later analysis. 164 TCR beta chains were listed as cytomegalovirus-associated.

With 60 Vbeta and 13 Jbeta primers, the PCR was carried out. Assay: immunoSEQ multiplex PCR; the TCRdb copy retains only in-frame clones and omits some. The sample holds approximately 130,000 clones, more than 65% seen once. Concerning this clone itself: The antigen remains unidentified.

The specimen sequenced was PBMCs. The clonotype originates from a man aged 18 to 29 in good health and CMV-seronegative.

The DNA of the CDR3 is TGTGCCAGCAGCTTAGGTGACAGGGGCGTAGGGAGCAATCAGCCCCAGCATTTT. As protein: CASSLGDRGVGSNQPQHF. The chain has TRBV11-2 and TRBJ1-5; 8 bases are shared with TRBD1. V was clipped by 1 base and J by 1 base; unmatched bases: 9. Germline loops: CDR1 SGHAT, CDR2 FQNNGV. The CDR3 has 18 amino acids.